The TCR beta chain described here comes from a study of blood T cell repertoires in COVID-19. Cohorts were determined from participant-reported clinical history. It was within 2 weeks before study entry that exposed participants met a COVID-19 case. The V segment lost 0 bases and the J segment 3 bases; nucleotides outside the gene matches: 14. From germline, CDR1 is MGHRA and CDR2 YSYEKL. CDR3 length: 19 residues. Profiling relied on immunoSEQ multiplex PCR, and the TCRdb table lists in-frame clones only, not all of them. Of more than 300,000 clones listed, 90% to 95% are singletons. This TCR came from a woman aged 40 to 50 who had been exposed to COVID-19. The J gene is TRBJ2-1, the V gene TRBV4-1, with 7 bases matching TRBD1. Sequenced material: PBMCs or T cells enriched from blood (not recorded which). The CDR3 here is CASSQEWAMDRLLYNEQFF. Here the CDR3 DNA reads TGCGCCAGCAGCCAAGAGTGGGCTATGGACAGGTTGCTCTACAATGAGCAGTTCTTC.